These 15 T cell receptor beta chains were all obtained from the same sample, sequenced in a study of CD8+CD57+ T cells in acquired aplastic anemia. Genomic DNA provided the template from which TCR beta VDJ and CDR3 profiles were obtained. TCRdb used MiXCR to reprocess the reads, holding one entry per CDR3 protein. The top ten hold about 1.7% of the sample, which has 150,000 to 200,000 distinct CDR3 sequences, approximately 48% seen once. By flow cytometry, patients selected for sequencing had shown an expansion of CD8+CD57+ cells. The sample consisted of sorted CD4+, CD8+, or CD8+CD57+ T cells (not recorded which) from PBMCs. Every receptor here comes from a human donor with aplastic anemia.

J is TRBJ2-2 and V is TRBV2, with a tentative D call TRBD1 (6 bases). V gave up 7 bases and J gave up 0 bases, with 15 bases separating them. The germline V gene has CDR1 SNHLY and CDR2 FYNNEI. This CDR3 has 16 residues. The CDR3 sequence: CASTQDRPANTGELFF. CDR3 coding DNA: TGTGCCAGCACCCAGGACAGACCCGCGAACACCGGGGAGCTGTTTTTT.

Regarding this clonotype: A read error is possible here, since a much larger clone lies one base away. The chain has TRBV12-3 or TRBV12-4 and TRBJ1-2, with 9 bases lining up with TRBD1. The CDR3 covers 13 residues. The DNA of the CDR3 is TGTGCCGGCAGTCTACAGGGGGCAAATGGCTACACCTTC. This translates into CAGSLQGANGYTF.

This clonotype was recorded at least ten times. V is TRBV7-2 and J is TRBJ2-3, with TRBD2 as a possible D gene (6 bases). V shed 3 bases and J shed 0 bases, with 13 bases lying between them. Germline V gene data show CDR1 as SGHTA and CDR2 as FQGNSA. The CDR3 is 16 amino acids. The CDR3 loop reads CASSLHLGTSTDTQYF. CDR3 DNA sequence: TGTGCCAGCAGCTTGCACCTGGGGACTAGCACAGATACGCAGTATTTT.

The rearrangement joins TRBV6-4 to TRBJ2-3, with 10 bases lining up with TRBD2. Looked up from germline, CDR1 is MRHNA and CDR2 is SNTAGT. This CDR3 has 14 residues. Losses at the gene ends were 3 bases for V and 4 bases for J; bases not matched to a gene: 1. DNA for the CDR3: TGTGCCAGCAGTGAAAGCGGGGGGGCAGATACGCAGTATTTT. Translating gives CASSESGGADTQYF.

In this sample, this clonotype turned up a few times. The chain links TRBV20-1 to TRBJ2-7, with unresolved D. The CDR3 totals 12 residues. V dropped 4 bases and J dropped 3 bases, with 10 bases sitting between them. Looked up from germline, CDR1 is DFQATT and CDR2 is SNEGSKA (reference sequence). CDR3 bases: TGCAGTGCTATGGCCAGTAGCTACGAGCAGTACTTC. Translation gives CSAMASSYEQYF.

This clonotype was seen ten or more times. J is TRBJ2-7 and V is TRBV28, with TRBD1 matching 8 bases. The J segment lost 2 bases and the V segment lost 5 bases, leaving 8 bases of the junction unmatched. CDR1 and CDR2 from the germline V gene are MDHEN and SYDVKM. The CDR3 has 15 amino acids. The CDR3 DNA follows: TGTGCCAGCAGTCCCAGGGGGCTCTCTCCCTACGAGCAGTACTTC. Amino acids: CASSPRGLSPYEQYF. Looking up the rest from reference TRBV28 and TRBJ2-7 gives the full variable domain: DVKVTQSSRYLVKRTGEKVFLECVQDMDHENMFWYRQDPGLGLRLIYFSYDVKMKEKGDIPEGYSVSREKKERFSLILESASTNQTSMYLCASSPRGLSPYEQYFGPGTRLTVT.

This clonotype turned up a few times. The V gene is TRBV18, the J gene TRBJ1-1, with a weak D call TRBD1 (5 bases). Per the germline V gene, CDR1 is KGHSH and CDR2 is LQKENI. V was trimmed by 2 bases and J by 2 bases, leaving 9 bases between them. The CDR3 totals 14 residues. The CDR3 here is CASSPGTGNTEAFF. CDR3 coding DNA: TGTGCCAGCTCACCAGGCACAGGAAACACTGAAGCTTTCTTT. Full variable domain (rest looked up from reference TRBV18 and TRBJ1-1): NAGVMQNPRHLVRRRGQEARLRCSPMKGHSHVYWYRQLPEEGLKFMVYLQKENIIDESGMPKERFSAEFPKEGPSILRIQQVVRGDSAAYFCASSPGTGNTEAFFGQGTRLTVV.

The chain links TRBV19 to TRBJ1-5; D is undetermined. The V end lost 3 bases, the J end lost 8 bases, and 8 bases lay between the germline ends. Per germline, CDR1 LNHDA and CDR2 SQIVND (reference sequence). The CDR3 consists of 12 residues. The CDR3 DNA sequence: TGTGCCAGTAGTATGATGTGGGAGCCCCAGCATTTT. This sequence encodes CASSMMWEPQHF.

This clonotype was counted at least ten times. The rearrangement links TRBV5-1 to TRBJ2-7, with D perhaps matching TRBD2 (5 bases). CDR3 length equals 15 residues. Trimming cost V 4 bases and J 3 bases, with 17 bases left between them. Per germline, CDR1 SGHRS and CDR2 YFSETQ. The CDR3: CASSTISDGLYEQYF. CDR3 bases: TGCGCCAGCAGCACGATCTCAGACGGACTCTACGAGCAGTACTTC. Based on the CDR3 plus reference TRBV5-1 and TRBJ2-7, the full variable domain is KAGVTQTPRYLIKTRGQQVTLSCSPISGHRSVSWYQQTPGQGLQFLFEYFSETQRNKGNFPGRFSGRQFSNSRSEMNVSTLELGDSALYLCASSTISDGLYEQYFGPGTRLTVT.

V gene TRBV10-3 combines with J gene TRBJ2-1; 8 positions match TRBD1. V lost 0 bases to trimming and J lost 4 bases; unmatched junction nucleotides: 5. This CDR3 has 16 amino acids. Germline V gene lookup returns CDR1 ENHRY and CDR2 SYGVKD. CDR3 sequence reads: CAISESGTGLYNEQFF. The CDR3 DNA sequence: TGTGCCATCAGTGAGTCGGGGACAGGACTTTACAATGAGCAGTTCTTC.

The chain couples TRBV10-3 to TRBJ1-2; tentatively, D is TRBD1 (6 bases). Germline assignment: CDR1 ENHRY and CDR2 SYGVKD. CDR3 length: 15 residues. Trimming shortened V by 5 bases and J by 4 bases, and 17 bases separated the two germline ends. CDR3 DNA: TGTGCCATCAGTCCCACAGGGTCTGGGGTCTATGGCTACACCTTC. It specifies CAISPTGSGVYGYTF.

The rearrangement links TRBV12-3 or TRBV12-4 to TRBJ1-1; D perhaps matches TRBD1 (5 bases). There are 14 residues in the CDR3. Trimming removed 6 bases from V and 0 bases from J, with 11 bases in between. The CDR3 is CASRPGTVNTEAFF. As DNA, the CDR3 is TGTGCCAGCAGACCAGGGACGGTGAACACTGAAGCTTTCTTT.

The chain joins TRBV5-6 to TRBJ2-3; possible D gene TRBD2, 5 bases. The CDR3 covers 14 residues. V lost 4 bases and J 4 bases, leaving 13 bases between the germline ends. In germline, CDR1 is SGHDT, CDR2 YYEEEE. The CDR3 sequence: CASSGGLRADTQYF. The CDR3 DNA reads TGTGCCAGCAGCGGCGGGCTACGTGCAGATACGCAGTATTTT. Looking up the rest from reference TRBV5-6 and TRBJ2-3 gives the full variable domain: DAGVTQSPTHLIKTRGQQVTLRCSPKSGHDTVSWYQQALGQGPQFIFQYYEEEERQRGNFPDRFSGHQFPNYSSELNVNALLLGDSALYLCASSGGLRADTQYFGPGTRLTVL.

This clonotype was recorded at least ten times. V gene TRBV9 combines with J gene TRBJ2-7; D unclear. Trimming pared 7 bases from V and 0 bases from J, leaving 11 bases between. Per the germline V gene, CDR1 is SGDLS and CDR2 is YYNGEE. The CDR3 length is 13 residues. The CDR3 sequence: CASSQEPSYEQYF. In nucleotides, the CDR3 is TGTGCCAGCTCCCAGGAGCCCTCCTACGAGCAGTACTTC.

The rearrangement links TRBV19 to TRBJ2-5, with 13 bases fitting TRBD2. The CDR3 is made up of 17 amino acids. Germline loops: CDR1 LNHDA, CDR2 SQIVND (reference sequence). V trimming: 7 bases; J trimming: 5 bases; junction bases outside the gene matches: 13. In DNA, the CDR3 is TGTGCCAGTACCCTTTCTGGACTAGCGGGGGACCTGGAGACCCAGTACTTC. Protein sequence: CASTLSGLAGDLETQYF.